A selection of T cell receptor beta chains follows, all from one sample in a study of beta chain features in type 1 diabetes. Produced via immunoSEQ multiplex PCR; TCRdb's table is partial and in-frame only. The sample has over 150,000 clones; around 8.6% are singletons. Sequenced input: central memory CD4+ T cells from blood. The receptors derive from a woman aged 18 to 35 with type 1 diabetes. Each CDR3 is given with its conserved first and last residue. Fields, in order: D gene, V gene, J gene, clone size, CDR3 protein. A D gene is named only where the DNA matches it firmly. Clone sizes are given selectively: once, few, many, or a class where the clone is expanded.

d_gene: TRBD2
v_gene: TRBV7-2
j_gene: TRBJ2-1
abundance: NA
CDR3aa: CASSLDPLAGNEQFF

d_gene: TRBD1
v_gene: TRBV9
j_gene: TRBJ2-1
abundance: few
CDR3aa: CASGKAGTGSNEQFF

d_gene: TRBD1
v_gene: TRBV7-9
j_gene: TRBJ2-1
abundance: few
CDR3aa: CASSTRRDRDPNGEQFF

d_gene: TRBD2
v_gene: TRBV10-3
j_gene: TRBJ2-2
abundance: NA
CDR3aa: CAIRPSGSSSGELFF

d_gene: NA
v_gene: TRBV19
j_gene: TRBJ1-1
abundance: NA
CDR3aa: CASSDPPGLNTEAFF

d_gene: TRBD1
v_gene: TRBV5-6
j_gene: TRBJ1-4
abundance: NA
CDR3aa: CASSLLDREEKLFF

d_gene: NA
v_gene: TRBV7-8
j_gene: TRBJ2-1
abundance: many
CDR3aa: CASSLGLYGSNKQFF

d_gene: NA
v_gene: TRBV4-1
j_gene: TRBJ2-7
abundance: few
CDR3aa: CASSRNRDTEGYEQYF

d_gene: NA
v_gene: TRBV11-2
j_gene: TRBJ1-6
abundance: few
CDR3aa: CASSANLPSPLHF

d_gene: NA
v_gene: TRBV20-1
j_gene: TRBJ1-2
abundance: NA
CDR3aa: CSAERSVSYTF

d_gene: TRBD1
v_gene: TRBV25-1
j_gene: TRBJ1-5
abundance: few
CDR3aa: CASRGQGGNQPQHF

d_gene: NA
v_gene: TRBV6-6
j_gene: TRBJ2-5
abundance: once
CDR3aa: CASSGGGAAKETQYF

d_gene: NA
v_gene: TRBV5-1
j_gene: TRBJ2-3
abundance: NA
CDR3aa: CASSSVALSTDTQYF

d_gene: NA
v_gene: TRBV7-2
j_gene: TRBJ1-1
abundance: few
CDR3aa: CASSLSRAEAFF